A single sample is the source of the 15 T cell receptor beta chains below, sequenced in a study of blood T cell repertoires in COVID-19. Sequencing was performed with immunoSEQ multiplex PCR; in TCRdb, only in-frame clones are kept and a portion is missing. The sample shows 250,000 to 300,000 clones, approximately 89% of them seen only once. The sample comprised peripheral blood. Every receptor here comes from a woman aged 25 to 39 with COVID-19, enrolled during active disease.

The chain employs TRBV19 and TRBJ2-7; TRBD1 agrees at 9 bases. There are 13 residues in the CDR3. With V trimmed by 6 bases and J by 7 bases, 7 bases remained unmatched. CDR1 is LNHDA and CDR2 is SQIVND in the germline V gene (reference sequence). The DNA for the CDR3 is TGTGCCAGTAGCTGGACAGGGGTTGGGGAGCAGTACTTC. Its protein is CASSWTGVGEQYF.

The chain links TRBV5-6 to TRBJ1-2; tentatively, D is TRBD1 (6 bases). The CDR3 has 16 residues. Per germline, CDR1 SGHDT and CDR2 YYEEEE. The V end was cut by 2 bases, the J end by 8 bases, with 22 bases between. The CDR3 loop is CASSFYQGRGTSGYTF. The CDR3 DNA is TGTGCCAGCAGCTTTTATCAGGGGAGAGGGACAAGCGGCTACACCTTC.

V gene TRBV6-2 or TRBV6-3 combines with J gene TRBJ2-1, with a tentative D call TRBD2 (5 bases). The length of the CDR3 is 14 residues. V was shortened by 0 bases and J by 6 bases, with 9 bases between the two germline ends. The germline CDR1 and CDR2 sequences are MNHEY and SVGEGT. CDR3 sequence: CASSYSWTLNEQFF. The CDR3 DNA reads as TGTGCCAGCAGTTACTCGTGGACTCTCAATGAGCAGTTCTTC.

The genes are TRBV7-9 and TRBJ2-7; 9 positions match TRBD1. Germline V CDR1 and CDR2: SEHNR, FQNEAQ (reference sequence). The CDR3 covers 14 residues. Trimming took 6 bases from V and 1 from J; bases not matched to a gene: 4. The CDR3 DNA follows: TGTGCCAGCAGTGAGGGACAGGGATCCTACGAGCAGTACTTC. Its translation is CASSEGQGSYEQYF.

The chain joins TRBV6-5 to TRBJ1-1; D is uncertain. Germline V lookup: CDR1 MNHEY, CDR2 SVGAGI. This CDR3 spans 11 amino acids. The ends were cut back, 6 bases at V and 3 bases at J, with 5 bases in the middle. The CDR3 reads CASRTHTEAFF. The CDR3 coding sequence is TGTGCCAGCAGGACTCACACTGAAGCTTTCTTT.

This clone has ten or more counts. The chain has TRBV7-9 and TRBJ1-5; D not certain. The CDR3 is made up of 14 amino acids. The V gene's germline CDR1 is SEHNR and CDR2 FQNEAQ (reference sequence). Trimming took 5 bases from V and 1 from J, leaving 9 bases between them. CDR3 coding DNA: TGTGCCAGCAGCCTCGGGTGGAGCAATCAGCCCCAGCATTTT. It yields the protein CASSLGWSNQPQHF.

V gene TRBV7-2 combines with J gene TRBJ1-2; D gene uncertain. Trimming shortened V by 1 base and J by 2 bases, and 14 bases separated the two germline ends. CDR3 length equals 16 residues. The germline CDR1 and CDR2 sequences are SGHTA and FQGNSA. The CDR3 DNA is TGTGCCAGCAGCTTAGTGGGCGTCCATTCCAACTATGGCTACACCTTC. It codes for CASSLVGVHSNYGYTF.

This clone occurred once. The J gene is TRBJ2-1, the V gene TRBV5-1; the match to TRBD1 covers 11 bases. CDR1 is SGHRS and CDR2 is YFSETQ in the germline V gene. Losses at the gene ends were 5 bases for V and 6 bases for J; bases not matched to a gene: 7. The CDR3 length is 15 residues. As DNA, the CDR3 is TGCGCCAGCAGTAAGTGGACAGGGGGCTTCAATGAGCAGTTCTTC. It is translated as CASSKWTGGFNEQFF.

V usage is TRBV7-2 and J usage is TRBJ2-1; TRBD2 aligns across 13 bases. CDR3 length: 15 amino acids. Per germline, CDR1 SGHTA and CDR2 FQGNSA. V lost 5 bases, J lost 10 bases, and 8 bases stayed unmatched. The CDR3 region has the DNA TGTGCCAGCAGCCCAACTAGCGGGGGGGCAAGAGAGCAGTTCTTC. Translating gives CASSPTSGGAREQFF.

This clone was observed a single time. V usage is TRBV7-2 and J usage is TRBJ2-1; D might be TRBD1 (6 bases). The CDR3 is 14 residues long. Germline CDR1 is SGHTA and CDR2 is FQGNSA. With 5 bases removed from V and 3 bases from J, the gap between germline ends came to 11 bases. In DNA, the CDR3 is TGTGCCAGCAGCCGGGACATAGTCTACAATGAGCAGTTCTTC. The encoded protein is CASSRDIVYNEQFF.

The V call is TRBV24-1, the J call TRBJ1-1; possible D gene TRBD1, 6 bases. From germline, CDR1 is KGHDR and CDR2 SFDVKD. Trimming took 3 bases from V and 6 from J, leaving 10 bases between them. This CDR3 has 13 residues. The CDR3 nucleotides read TGTGCCACCAGTGATCCAGGGGAACCTGAAGCTTTCTTT. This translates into CATSDPGEPEAFF.

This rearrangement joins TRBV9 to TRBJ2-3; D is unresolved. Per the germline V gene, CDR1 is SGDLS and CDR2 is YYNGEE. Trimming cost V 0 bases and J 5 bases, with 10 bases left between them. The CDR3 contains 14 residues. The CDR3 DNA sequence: TGTGCCAGCAGCGTAGCCAGGTCTATAGATACGCAGTATTTT. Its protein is CASSVARSIDTQYF.

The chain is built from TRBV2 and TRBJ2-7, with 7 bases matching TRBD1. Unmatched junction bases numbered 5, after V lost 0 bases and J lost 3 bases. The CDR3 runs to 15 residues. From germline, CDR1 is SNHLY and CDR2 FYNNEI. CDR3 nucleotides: TGTGCCAGCAGTGAAGCGCTCAGGGGGTACTACGAGCAGTACTTC. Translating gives CASSEALRGYYEQYF. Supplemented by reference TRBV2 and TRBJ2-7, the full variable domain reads EPEVTQTPSHQVTQMGQEVILRCVPISNHLYFYWYRQILGQKVEFLVSFYNNEISEKSEIFDDQFSVERPDGSNFTLKIRSTKLEDSAMYFCASSEALRGYYEQYFGPGTRLTVT.

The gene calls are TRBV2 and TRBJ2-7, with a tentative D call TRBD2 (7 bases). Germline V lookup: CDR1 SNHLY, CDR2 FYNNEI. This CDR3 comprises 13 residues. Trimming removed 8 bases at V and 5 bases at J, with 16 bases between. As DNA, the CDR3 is TGTGCCAGCGATGATCGGGGGGCGGACGAGCAGTACTTC. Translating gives CASDDRGADEQYF. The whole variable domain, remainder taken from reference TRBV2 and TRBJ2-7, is EPEVTQTPSHQVTQMGQEVILRCVPISNHLYFYWYRQILGQKVEFLVSFYNNEISEKSEIFDDQFSVERPDGSNFTLKIRSTKLEDSAMYFCASDDRGADEQYFGPGTRLTVT.

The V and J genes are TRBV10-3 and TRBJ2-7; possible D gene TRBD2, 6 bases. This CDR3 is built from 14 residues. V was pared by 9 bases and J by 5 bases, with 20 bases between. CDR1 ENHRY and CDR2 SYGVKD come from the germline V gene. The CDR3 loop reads CAIRSGRGVHEQYF. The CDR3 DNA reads TGTGCCATTCGAAGCGGGCGGGGCGTCCACGAGCAGTACTTC.